The sample holds many counts of the clone carrying this T cell receptor (beta chain). What it recognizes is unknown. Hyperthyroidism in the patients, aged 18 to 65, was newly diagnosed and under 2 months in duration. This entry is derived from a study of T cells in Graves' hyperthyroidism and ophthalmopathy. Study outcomes and limitations: A 13 V-J model separated ophthalmopathy from stable hyperthyroidism.

The CDR3 regions of TCR beta were amplified from RNA transcripts. Researchers ran a first-round RT-PCR on the TCR CDR3 using the HTBI primer set. A single record per CDR3 protein comes from TCRdb applying MiXCR to the multiplex PCR reads. The sample has 550,000 to 800,000 distinct CDR3 sequences; approximately 15% are singletons. This CDR3 comprises 14 residues. Trimming took 3 bases from V and 1 from J, leaving 6 bases between them. Germline V lookup: CDR1 MNHEY, CDR2 SMNVEV (reference sequence). What was sequenced was blood. The gene calls are TRBV27 and TRBJ2-2; the D is unclear. This clonotype was obtained from a man in his forties or fifties with Graves' hyperthyroidism. This CDR3 is CASSFMGNTGELFF. CDR3 DNA: TGTGCCAGCAGTTTTATGGGGAACACCGGGGAGCTGTTTTTT.